Below, 23 T cell receptor beta chains from the same sample are listed, as sequenced in a study of T cells and Merkel cell carcinoma outcomes. Clones were read by immunoSEQ multiplex PCR, and TCRdb kept only the in-frame ones, dropping some. The sample records under 15,000 clones, roughly 95% being singletons. Sequenced sample: tumor tissue from Merkel cell carcinoma. The receptors shown here come from a human donor with Merkel cell carcinoma.

The sample holds one count of this clone. The chain couples TRBV5-5 to TRBJ2-7; D unresolved. CDR1 is SGHKS, CDR2 YYEKEE, per germline (reference sequence). V lost 0 bases and J lost 0, with 13 bases in between. The CDR3 length is 16 residues. CDR3 sequence reads: CASSLDSPPSSYEQYF. In nucleotides, the CDR3 is TGTGCCAGCAGCTTGGATTCCCCACCGAGCTCCTACGAGCAGTACTTC.

The table lists this clone with a count of one. The chain joins TRBV25-1 to TRBJ2-1; D remains ambiguous. V was trimmed by 4 bases and J by 5 bases, leaving 9 bases between them. The CDR3 length is 13 residues. Germline CDR1 and CDR2: MGHDK and SYGVNS. The CDR3: CASSADGDNEQFF. DNA for the CDR3: TGTGCCAGCAGTGCCGACGGAGACAATGAGCAGTTCTTC. The full variable domain, completed using reference TRBV25-1 and TRBJ2-1, is EADIYQTPRYLVIGTGKKITLECSQTMGHDKMYWYQQDPGMELHLIHYSYGVNSTEKGDLSSESTVSRIRTEHFPLTLESARPSHTSQYLCASSADGDNEQFFGPGTRLTVL.

Written as DNA, the CDR3 is TGTGCCAGCAGTTCCGGACAGCCCCAGGTGACTGAAGCTTTCTTT. Its protein product is CASSSGQPQVTEAFF. The chain links TRBV6-5 to TRBJ1-1; a weak D match, TRBD1 (6 bases). The CDR3 is 15 residues long. Per the germline V gene, CDR1 is MNHEY and CDR2 is SVGAGI. V lost 4 bases and J 5 bases, leaving 17 bases between the germline ends.

V usage is TRBV27 and J usage is TRBJ2-5; D is possibly TRBD1 (6 bases). The V gene lost 6 bases and the J gene lost 2 bases, with 13 bases spanning the gap. The CDR3 length is 14 residues. Germline assignment: CDR1 MNHEY and CDR2 SMNVEV (reference sequence). In DNA, the CDR3 is TGTGCCAGCAGCAACCTGGACAGTCAAGAGACCCAGTACTTC. Its translation: CASSNLDSQETQYF.

This sequence joins TRBV5-6 and TRBJ2-2, with a weak D call TRBD2 (5 bases). This CDR3 is 14 amino acids long. Per the germline V gene, CDR1 is SGHDT and CDR2 is YYEEEE. V was clipped by 0 bases and J by 6 bases, with 9 bases between them. CDR3 nucleotide sequence: TGTGCCAGCAGCTTGGCGTTGGAGGCCGGGGAGCTGTTTTTT. Protein: CASSLALEAGELFF.

V gene TRBV4-2 combines with J gene TRBJ1-1; D uncertain. This CDR3 has 16 amino acids. Trimming took 5 bases from V and 5 from J, leaving 21 bases between them. In germline, CDR1 is LGHNA, CDR2 YNFKEQ. CDR3 amino acids: CASSKGSPQAETEAFF. The CDR3, as DNA: TGTGCCAGCAGCAAAGGGAGTCCCCAAGCAGAGACTGAAGCTTTCTTT.

V usage is TRBV9 and J usage is TRBJ2-2; D may be TRBD1 (6 bases). The length of the CDR3 is 17 residues. Germline V CDR1 and CDR2: SGDLS, YYNGEE. Trimming shortened V by 3 bases and J by 3 bases, and 18 bases separated the two germline ends. The DNA for the CDR3 is TGTGCCAGCAGCGCAACCTACAGGGTTGGCGACACCGGGGAGCTGTTTTTT. This translates into CASSATYRVGDTGELFF. The variable domain in full, with the rest retrieved from reference TRBV9 and TRBJ2-2, is DSGVTQTPKHLITATGQRVTLRCSPRSGDLSVYWYQQSLDQGLQFLIQYYNGEERAKGNILERFSAQQFPDLHSELNLSSLELGDSALYFCASSATYRVGDTGELFFGEGSRLTVL.

This chain uses TRBV2 with TRBJ1-2, with 11 nucleotides matching TRBD1. This CDR3 spans 14 amino acids. In germline, CDR1 is SNHLY, CDR2 FYNNEI. V trimming: 4 bases; J trimming: 8 bases; junction bases outside the gene matches: 6. The CDR3 loop is CASSGGQGARGYTF. Written as DNA, the CDR3 is TGTGCCAGCAGTGGAGGACAGGGGGCGCGAGGCTACACCTTC.

V gene TRBV5-1 combines with J gene TRBJ2-3; D is unclear. The CDR3 contains 12 residues. V was clipped by 2 bases and J by 3 bases, with 4 bases between them. Germline assignment: CDR1 SGHRS and CDR2 YFSETQ. The CDR3 region has the DNA TGCGCCAGCAGCTTAAAAACAGATACGCAGTATTTT. Translated, it gives CASSLKTDTQYF. The whole variable domain, filled in from reference TRBV5-1 and TRBJ2-3, reads KAGVTQTPRYLIKTRGQQVTLSCSPISGHRSVSWYQQTPGQGLQFLFEYFSETQRNKGNFPGRFSGRQFSNSRSEMNVSTLELGDSALYLCASSLKTDTQYFGPGTRLTVL.

V gene TRBV4-2 combines with J gene TRBJ2-3; perhaps TRBD2 as D (6 bases). Germline V gene lookup returns CDR1 LGHNA and CDR2 YNFKEQ. The V end lost 0 bases, the J end lost 11 bases, and 15 bases lay between the germline ends. The CDR3 has 14 residues. CDR3 loop: CASSQDIGGWGQYF. The CDR3, as DNA: TGTGCCAGCAGCCAAGATATCGGGGGTTGGGGGCAGTATTTT.

J is TRBJ2-5 and V is TRBV4-2; D tentatively reads TRBD1 or TRBD2 (5 bases each). CDR3 length: 15 amino acids. V was shortened by 0 bases and J by 4 bases, with 12 bases between the two germline ends. The germline gives CDR1 LGHNA, CDR2 YNFKEQ. In DNA form, the CDR3 reads TGTGCCAGCAGCCAAGATAGGGACGCGGGAGAGACCCAGTACTTC. This translates into CASSQDRDAGETQYF.

V is TRBV7-2 and J is TRBJ2-6; maybe TRBD1 (5 bases). With 1 base removed from V and 0 bases from J, the gap between germline ends came to 13 bases. In germline, CDR1 is SGHTA, CDR2 FQGNSA. This CDR3 spans 18 amino acids. CDR3: CASSLGRYRSSGANVLTF. The CDR3 DNA reads TGTGCCAGCAGCTTAGGCCGGTACAGGAGCTCTGGGGCCAACGTCCTGACTTTC.

This chain links TRBV7-9 with TRBJ2-7; D gene unclear. Between the trimmed V and J ends, which lost 2 bases and 4 bases, there was a span of 6 bases. In germline, CDR1 is SEHNR, CDR2 FQNEAQ (reference sequence). This CDR3 spans 12 amino acids. CDR3 nucleotides: TGTGCCAGCAGCTTATCTGGATACGAGCAGTACTTC. Its translation is CASSLSGYEQYF.

The chain recombines TRBV5-5 with TRBJ2-1; D not resolved. Trimming left V 0 bases short and J 10 bases short, with 20 bases between. The CDR3 is 16 amino acids. CDR1 is SGHKS and CDR2 is YYEKEE in the germline V gene (reference sequence). The CDR3 coding sequence is TGTGCCAGCAGCTTGGACGATCCCTATAGGGCTTTGGAGCAGTTCTTC. Translating it yields CASSLDDPYRALEQFF.

The CDR3 sequence is CATSSYRGDYTF. In nucleotides, the CDR3 is TGTGCCACCAGCAGTTACAGGGGGGACTACACCTTC. The V and J genes are TRBV15 and TRBJ1-2, with 8 bases matching TRBD1. The germline V gene encodes CDR1 LNHNV and CDR2 YYDKDF (reference sequence). The CDR3 sequence is 12 residues long. V lost 3 bases and J lost 10; bases outside the gene matches: 4.

The gene calls are TRBV5-1 and TRBJ1-1; maybe TRBD1 (6 bases). V lost 2 bases and J lost 4, with 9 bases in between. CDR3 length: 13 amino acids. Germline assignment: CDR1 SGHRS and CDR2 YFSETQ. The CDR3 loop is CASSFTGTTEAFF. CDR3 nucleotides: TGCGCCAGCAGCTTTACAGGGACCACTGAAGCTTTCTTT.

In regard to this clone: One end of the junction is discordant with germline, which a read error may explain. The V call is TRBV18, the J call TRBJ2-2; a weak D match, TRBD1 (6 bases). The CDR3 runs 15 residues. Germline V CDR1 and CDR2: KGHSH, LQKENI. The CDR3 loop is CASLPPGQNTGELFF. CDR3 nucleotide sequence: TGTGCCAGCTTACCACCGGGACAGAACACCGGGGAGCTGTTTTTT.

The chain uses TRBV29-1 and TRBJ1-1; perhaps TRBD1 as D (5 bases). Trimming cost V 4 bases and J 2 bases, with 8 bases left between them. Germline values: CDR1 SQVTM, CDR2 ANQGSEA. There are 12 residues in the CDR3. The CDR3 loop reads CSVVDRNTEAFF. Written as DNA, the CDR3 is TGCAGCGTTGTCGACAGAAACACTGAAGCTTTCTTT.

The rearrangement links TRBV5-5 to TRBJ2-1; 8 bases match TRBD1. V dropped 4 bases and J dropped 14; count of bases not matched to a gene: 8. The germline CDR1 and CDR2 sequences are SGHKS and YYEKEE (reference sequence). The CDR3 has 12 amino acids. The CDR3 here is CASSRDRTDEFF. CDR3 nucleotide sequence: TGTGCCAGCAGCCGGGACAGGACGGACGAGTTCTTC.

The chain recombines TRBV18 with TRBJ2-1; D is uncertain. Germline assignment: CDR1 KGHSH and CDR2 LQKENI. The CDR3 covers 14 residues. The V end lost 2 bases, the J end lost 5 bases, and 10 bases lay between the germline ends. DNA for the CDR3: TGTGCCAGCTCACCAGGAGTCGGCCACAATGAGCAGTTCTTC. Its translation: CASSPGVGHNEQFF.

In its sample, this clone was seen once. The V call is TRBV6-1, the J call TRBJ2-1; D assignment may be TRBD1 or TRBD2 (5 bases each). There are 13 residues in the CDR3. V lost 6 bases to trimming and J lost 6 bases, with 12 bases between them. CDR1 and CDR2 from the germline V gene are MNHNS and SASEGT. In nucleotides, the CDR3 is TGTGCCAGCAGCCGGGACGAGCGCAATGAGCAGTTCTTC. This sequence encodes CASSRDERNEQFF.

V usage is TRBV5-1 and J usage is TRBJ2-1; 8 bases agree with TRBD1. There are 16 residues in the CDR3. V was clipped by 4 bases and J by 0 bases; unmatched bases: 6. Germline-derived CDR1 and CDR2 are SGHRS and YFSETQ. The CDR3 region is CASSLRTGSSYNEQFF. CDR3 nucleotide sequence: TGCGCCAGCAGCCTAAGGACAGGGAGCTCCTACAATGAGCAGTTCTTC.

This sequence joins TRBV7-2 and TRBJ2-2, with D perhaps TRBD1 or TRBD2 (6 bases each). The V end lost 1 base, the J end lost 4 bases, and 10 bases lay between the germline ends. There are 15 residues in the CDR3. CDR1 is SGHTA and CDR2 is FQGNSA in the germline V gene. The chain's CDR3 is CASSLEGGRTGELFF. In nucleotides, the CDR3 is TGTGCCAGCAGCTTAGAGGGGGGTCGCACCGGGGAGCTGTTTTTT.